One sample yielded the 24 T cell receptor beta chains listed below, sequenced in a study of T cell repertoires in cytomegalovirus infection. TCRdb fed the reads into MiXCR, producing one record per CDR3 protein. The sample carries fewer than 400,000 distinct CDR3 sequences, around a sixth recorded once. Sequenced: PBMCs. Receptor source: a human donor in good health (CMV status not recorded). Some clones in this sample may be carry-over from other donors' samples.

This chain uses TRBV20-1 with TRBJ1-2; 7 bases are a match to TRBD1. Per germline, CDR1 DFQATT and CDR2 SNEGSKA (reference sequence). The trim removed 6 bases at V and 1 base at J, leaving 14 bases unmatched. The CDR3 runs 16 residues. The CDR3 loop reads CSALNPRTGDNYGYTF. The CDR3 DNA sequence: TGCAGTGCCCTCAATCCCCGGACAGGAGATAACTATGGCTACACCTTC.

This clonotype occurred a few times. The genes are TRBV7-9 and TRBJ1-2; 8 bases are a match to TRBD1. The CDR3 extends over 14 amino acids. After removal of 5 bases from V and 8 bases from J, the junction contained 10 bases not matched to a gene. The germline CDR1 and CDR2 sequences are SEHNR and FQNEAQ (reference sequence). As DNA, the CDR3 is TGTGCCAGCAGCGCGGACAGGGTGAACCACGGCTACACCTTC. It yields the protein CASSADRVNHGYTF. The complete variable domain, with remaining parts taken from reference TRBV7-9 and TRBJ1-2, reads DTGVSQNPRHKITKRGQNVTFRCDPISEHNRLYWYRQTLGQGPEFLTYFQNEAQLEKSRLLSDRFSAERPKGSFSTLEIQRTEQGDSAMYLCASSADRVNHGYTFGSGTRLTVV.

This clonotype has more than one count but fewer than ten. The chain carries TRBV13 and TRBJ2-7; tentatively, D is TRBD2 (6 bases). This CDR3 has 16 amino acids. V lost 5 bases and J 1 base, leaving 18 bases between the germline ends. Looked up from germline, CDR1 is PRHDT and CDR2 is FYEKMQ (reference sequence). The CDR3 nucleotides read TGTGCCAGCAGCCTTGGCGGGGCTGGACGTTCCTACGAGCAGTACTTC. This codes for CASSLGGAGRSYEQYF. Full variable domain (remainder filled in from reference TRBV13 and TRBJ2-7): AAGVIQSPRHLIKEKRETATLKCYPIPRHDTVYWYQQGPGQDPQFLISFYEKMQSDKGSIPDRFSAQQFSDYHSELNMSSLELGDSALYFCASSLGGAGRSYEQYFGPGTRLTVT.

The genes are TRBV12-3 or TRBV12-4 and TRBJ2-5; D gene uncertain. This CDR3 spans 14 amino acids. The V and J ends lost 2 bases and 3 bases respectively, with 10 bases between them. The CDR3 DNA follows: TGTGCCAGCAGTTTACACAGCCCTAAAGAGACCCAGTACTTC. This translates into CASSLHSPKETQYF.

This clonotype was picked up many times. The V and J genes are TRBV5-8 and TRBJ1-1, with 10 bases that match TRBD1. This CDR3 comprises 14 residues. The trim removed 2 bases at V and 5 bases at J, leaving 3 bases unmatched. Germline V lookup: CDR1 SGHTS, CDR2 YDEGEE. CDR3 in amino acids: CASSFGTGVTEAFF. CDR3 DNA sequence: TGTGCCAGCAGCTTCGGGACAGGGGTTACTGAAGCTTTCTTT.

This clonotype was detected ten times or more. This chain uses TRBV7-2 with TRBJ2-7; the D call may be TRBD1 or TRBD2 (5 bases each). CDR1 and CDR2 from the germline V gene are SGHTA and FQGNSA. The CDR3 sequence is 15 residues long. V lost 3 bases to trimming and J lost 2 bases, with 14 bases between them. CDR3 in DNA: TGTGCCAGCAGCTTTTCTAGGGACCGACCCTACGAGCAGTACTTC. This codes for CASSFSRDRPYEQYF.

As concerns this clonotype: One base away lies a much larger clone, so this may be a sequencing read error. This chain joins TRBV7-8 and TRBJ2-1; the match to TRBD1 covers 7 bases. CDR3 length equals 17 residues. Looked up from germline, CDR1 is SGHVS and CDR2 is FQNEAQ. The J segment lost 6 bases and the V segment lost 0 bases, leaving 11 bases of the junction unmatched. The CDR3 loop reads CASSLAIFTGVSNEQFF. CDR3 nucleotides: TGTGCCAGCAGCTTAGCGATTTTTACAGGGGTTTCCAATGAGCAGTTCTTC.

This clonotype came up a few times. The genes are TRBV15 and TRBJ1-1; no clear D gene. CDR1 and CDR2 from the germline V gene are LNHNV and YYDKDF (reference sequence). The CDR3 is 15 amino acids. V was pared by 5 bases and J by 5 bases, with 18 bases between. The CDR3 DNA follows: TGTGCCACCAGCGGCGGGATACCGGGAAGAACTGAAGCTTTCTTT. This sequence encodes CATSGGIPGRTEAFF.

This clonotype came up a few times. The J gene is TRBJ2-2, the V gene TRBV4-1; D is perhaps TRBD2 (5 bases). Germline CDR1 and CDR2: MGHRA and YSYEKL. Trimming pared 4 bases from V and 0 bases from J, leaving 6 bases between. The CDR3 loop spans 14 amino acids. Here the CDR3 DNA reads TGCGCCAGCAGCCGGGGAGCGAACACCGGGGAGCTGTTTTTT. Translation: CASSRGANTGELFF.

The CDR3 DNA sequence: TGTGCCAGCTCAACCTCGGGAAAGGTCCCCCAGCATTTT. It yields the protein CASSTSGKVPQHF. This chain links TRBV18 with TRBJ1-5, with D unresolved. CDR1 is KGHSH, CDR2 LQKENI, per germline. The V end lost 5 bases, the J end lost 10 bases, and 15 bases lay between the germline ends. The CDR3 length is 13 residues.

V usage is TRBV6-2 or TRBV6-3 and J usage is TRBJ2-1; 7 bases map to TRBD1. J was trimmed by 4 bases and V by 6 bases; bases with no gene match: 6. Germline V CDR1 and CDR2: MNHEY, SVGEGT. This CDR3 region has 14 residues. The CDR3 reads CASSPQGIYNEQFF. The DNA of the CDR3 is TGTGCCAGCAGCCCACAGGGGATATACAATGAGCAGTTCTTC.

The table lists this clonotype with many counts. The rearrangement links TRBV7-8 to TRBJ2-3; D gene uncertain. Per germline, CDR1 SGHVS and CDR2 FQNEAQ. This CDR3 has 15 amino acids. V was trimmed by 1 base and J by 0 bases, leaving 8 bases between them. The CDR3 spells CASSLERSSTDTQYF. DNA of the CDR3: TGTGCCAGCAGCTTAGAACGCTCTAGCACAGATACGCAGTATTTT.

The gene calls are TRBV29-1 and TRBJ2-7; 8 bases fit TRBD2. CDR3 length equals 14 residues. The trim removed 7 bases at V and 6 bases at J, leaving 14 bases unmatched. The germline gives CDR1 SQVTM, CDR2 ANQGSEA. The CDR3 region is CSAFGSGTRGEQYF. CDR3 sequence (DNA): TGCAGCGCTTTTGGCAGCGGGACTAGGGGCGAGCAGTACTTC.

Ten or more counts support this clonotype. The chain has TRBV7-2 and TRBJ1-2; D not certain. CDR1 and CDR2 (germline): SGHTA, FQGNSA. CDR3 length: 13 residues. Trimming left V 5 bases short and J 3 bases short, with 10 bases between. In nucleotides, the CDR3 is TGTGCCAGCAGCCCGGACGGAGACTATGGCTACACCTTC. Amino acids: CASSPDGDYGYTF.

This clonotype has a handful of counts. V and J are TRBV20-1 and TRBJ2-3; 8 bases line up with TRBD1. With V trimmed by 3 bases and J by 3 bases, 11 bases remained unmatched. This CDR3 comprises 16 residues. The germline V gene encodes CDR1 DFQATT and CDR2 SNEGSKA (reference sequence). In nucleotides, the CDR3 is TGCAGTGCTAGCCACCCGCCAGGGGGCTTGACAGATACGCAGTATTTT. The encoded protein is CSASHPPGGLTDTQYF.

This clonotype was detected many times. The chain employs TRBV11-2 and TRBJ1-2; D uncertain. The V end was cut by 3 bases, the J end by 2 bases, with 19 bases between. CDR1 and CDR2 from the germline V gene are SGHAT and FQNNGV. CDR3 length equals 17 residues. The DNA for the CDR3 is TGTGCCAGCAGCTTGGGGAGGACCGCGTTACAAAACTATGGCTACACCTTC. Translation: CASSLGRTALQNYGYTF.

The genes are TRBV7-9 and TRBJ2-7; D may match TRBD1 or TRBD2 (5 bases each). CDR3 length equals 13 residues. Germline-derived CDR1 and CDR2 are SEHNR and FQNEAQ (reference sequence). Trimming removed 0 bases from V and 4 bases from J, with 7 bases in between. CDR3 sequence: CASSLAGEYEQYF. In DNA form, the CDR3 reads TGTGCCAGCAGCTTAGCGGGGGAATACGAGCAGTACTTC.

This clonotype was counted many times. V and J are TRBV25-1 and TRBJ1-2; weak D call: TRBD1 (6 bases). The CDR3 totals 16 residues. Germline CDR1 is MGHDK and CDR2 is SYGVNS. V was clipped by 1 base and J by 1 base, with 13 bases between them. The CDR3 loop is CASSEFSGHRNYGYTF. The CDR3 DNA sequence: TGTGCCAGCAGTGAATTTTCGGGACACCGTAACTATGGCTACACCTTC.

This clonotype showed up just a few times. At one end the junction does not follow the germline gene, possibly because of a read error. The V and J genes are TRBV7-9 and TRBJ1-6, with no clear D. The CDR3 runs to 11 residues. Germline CDR1 SEHNR, CDR2 FQNEAQ (reference sequence). CDR3 loop: CASSSPDRMDF. The DNA for the CDR3 is TGTGCCAGCAGCTCTCCAGATCGAATGGACTTT. Supplemented by reference TRBV7-9 and TRBJ1-6, the full variable domain reads DTGVSQNPRHKITKRGQNVTFRCDPISEHNRLYWYRQTLGQGPEFLTYFQNEAQLEKSRLLSDRFSAERPKGSFSTLEIQRTEQGDSAMYLCASSSPDRMDFGNGTRLTVT.

Ten or more counts support this clonotype. The chain has TRBV7-2 and TRBJ2-3, with D tentatively TRBD1 or TRBD2 (5 bases each). The CDR3 loop spans 14 amino acids. The germline V gene has CDR1 SGHTA and CDR2 FQGNSA. Trimming left V 4 bases short and J 6 bases short, with 14 bases between. CDR3 sequence (DNA): TGTGCCAGCAGCTCCGGGACCGGAACGGATACGCAGTATTTT. Translation gives CASSSGTGTDTQYF.

The V call is TRBV10-3, the J call TRBJ2-7, with TRBD2 identical over 10 bases. The CDR3 is 16 residues long. From germline, CDR1 is ENHRY and CDR2 SYGVKD. Trimming took 4 bases from V and 1 from J; bases not matched to a gene: 7. DNA of the CDR3: TGTGCCATCAGTGGTGGTAGCGGGGGGCCATCCTACGAGCAGTACTTC. It specifies CAISGGSGGPSYEQYF.

Ten or more counts support this clonotype. The gene calls are TRBV7-8 and TRBJ1-6; 10 bases are a match to TRBD1. The CDR3 extends over 17 amino acids. Per the germline V gene, CDR1 is SGHVS and CDR2 is FQNEAQ. V lost 5 bases and J lost 2; bases outside the gene matches: 6. The CDR3 sequence is CASSGDRGSTYNSPLHF. CDR3 DNA sequence: TGTGCCAGCAGCGGGGACAGGGGAAGCACCTATAATTCACCCCTCCACTTT.

This clonotype was counted only a few times. J is TRBJ1-1 and V is TRBV4-3; a weak D match, TRBD1 (5 bases). CDR1 and CDR2 (germline): LGHNA, YSLEER. This CDR3 is built from 17 residues. Between the trimmed V and J ends, which lost 1 base and 2 bases, there was a span of 17 bases. CDR3 nucleotides: TGCGCCAGCAGCCAAGGTTCTACTGGGACTCCAAACACTGAAGCTTTCTTT. Translating it yields CASSQGSTGTPNTEAFF.

This clonotype was observed many times. This chain uses TRBV6-2 or TRBV6-3 with TRBJ2-6; TRBD1 matches at 9 bases. Germline V gives CDR1 MNHEY, CDR2 SVGEGT. This CDR3 has 20 amino acids. The ends lost 2 bases at V and 0 bases at J; junction bases unmatched: 11. The CDR3 nucleotides read TGTGCCAGCAGTTACCCCAATCCGGGACAGGGAAACTCTGGGGCCAACGTCCTGACTTTC. Translated: CASSYPNPGQGNSGANVLTF.